This T cell receptor (beta chain) emerged from a study of metastatic and nonmetastatic thyroid tumors. The germline V gene encodes CDR1 DFQATT and CDR2 SNEGSKA (reference sequence). V was shortened by 4 bases and J by 3 bases, with 12 bases between the two germline ends. The CDR3 runs to 14 residues. Not a single patient had been given any form of treatment at any point before undergoing thyroid surgery. TCRdb re-clonotyped the PCR reads via MiXCR. The sample yields roughly 70,000 clones, less than 20% seen once. This clone has at least ten counts. The rearrangement uses TRBV20-1 and TRBJ2-2; D possibly corresponds to TRBD2 (6 bases). This TCR came from a female donor with papillary thyroid cancer or a benign thyroid nodule (not recorded which). Some clones in this sample may be carry-over from other donors' samples. The sample was blood. Here the CDR3 DNA reads TGCAGTGCTATCGACAGCGGGCACACCGGGGAGCTGTTTTTT. The encoded protein is CSAIDSGHTGELFF.